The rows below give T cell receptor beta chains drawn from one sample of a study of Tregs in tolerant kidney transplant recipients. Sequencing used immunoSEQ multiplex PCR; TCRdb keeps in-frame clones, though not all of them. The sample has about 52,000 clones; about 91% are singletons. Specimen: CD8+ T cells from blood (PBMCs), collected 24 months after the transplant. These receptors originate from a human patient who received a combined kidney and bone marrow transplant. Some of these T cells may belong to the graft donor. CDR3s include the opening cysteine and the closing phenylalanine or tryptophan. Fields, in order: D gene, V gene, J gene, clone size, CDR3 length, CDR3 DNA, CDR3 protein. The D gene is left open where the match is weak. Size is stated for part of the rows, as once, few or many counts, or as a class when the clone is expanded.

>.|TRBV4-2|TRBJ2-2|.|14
TGTGCCAGCAGCCACATCGAAAACACCGGGGAGCTGCTTTTT
CASSHIENTGELLF
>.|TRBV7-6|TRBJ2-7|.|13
TGTGCCAGCAGGCCGCTGAGCTCCTACGAGCAGTACTTC
CASRPLSSYEQYF
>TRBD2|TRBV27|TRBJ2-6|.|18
TGTGCCAGCACTTCGACTAGCGGGGGGTTCGGTGGGGCCAACGTCCTGACTTTC
CASTSTSGGFGGANVLTF
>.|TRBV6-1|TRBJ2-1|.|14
TGTGCCACCACAAACCGGGACACCTACAATGAGCAGTTCTTC
CATTNRDTYNEQFF
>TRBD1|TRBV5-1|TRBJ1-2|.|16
TGCGCCAGCAGCACGGGGGACAGGGAAGCTAACTATGGCTACACCTTC
CASSTGDREANYGYTF
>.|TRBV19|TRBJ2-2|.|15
TGTGCCAGTAGTATAGGACTAGGGAACACCGGGGAGCTGTTTTTT
CASSIGLGNTGELFF
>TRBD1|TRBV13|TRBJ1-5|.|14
TGTGCCAGCAGACCCGGGACAGGGGATCAGCCCCAGCATTTT
CASRPGTGDQPQHF
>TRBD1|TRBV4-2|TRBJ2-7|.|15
TGTGCCAGCAGCCCAACAGAGGGACAGAATTACGAGCAGTACTTC
CASSPTEGQNYEQYF
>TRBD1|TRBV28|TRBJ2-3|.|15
TGTGCCAGCAGTACGGACAGGGAGAGGGGATATACGCAGTATTTT
CASSTDRERGYTQYF
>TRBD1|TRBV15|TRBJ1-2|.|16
TGTGCCACCAGCAGAGTCCCGGGACAGGGAGACTATGGCTACACCTTC
CATSRVPGQGDYGYTF
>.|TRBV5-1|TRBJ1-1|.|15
TGCGCCAGCAGCTTGGTAGGGGGGGAGAACACTGAAGCTTTCTTT
CASSLVGGENTEAFF
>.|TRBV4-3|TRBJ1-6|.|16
TGCGCCAGCAGCCAAGATGAGGAGGTTTGGAATTCACCCCTCCACTTT
CASSQDEEVWNSPLHF
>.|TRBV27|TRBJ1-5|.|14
TGTGCCAGCAGTTTAAGGGCAGGGGTTCAGCCCCAGCATTTT
CASSLRAGVQPQHF
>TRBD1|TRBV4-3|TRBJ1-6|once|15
TGCGCCAGCAGCCACGGGACAGGGAACGAATCACCCCTCCACTTT
CASSHGTGNESPLHF
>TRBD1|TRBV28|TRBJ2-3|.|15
TGTGCCAGCAGTTCTCGACAGGGGGCCACAGATACGCAGTATTTT
CASSSRQGATDTQYF
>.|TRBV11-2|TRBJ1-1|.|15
TGTGCCAGCAGCTTAGTTGTAGCCAGGAACACTGAAGCTTTCTTT
CASSLVVARNTEAFF
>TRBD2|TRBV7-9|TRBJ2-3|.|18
TGTGCCAGCAGCTTAGCGAGCTTAGCGGGACGATCCACAGATACGCAGTATTTT
CASSLASLAGRSTDTQYF
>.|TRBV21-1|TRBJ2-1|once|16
TGTGCCAGCAGCAAAGGGGCCCGTAGCTCCTACAATGAGCAGTTCTTC
CASSKGARSSYNEQFF
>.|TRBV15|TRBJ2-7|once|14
TGTGCCACCAGCAGAGACGGGACTTTATACGAGCAGTACTTC
CATSRDGTLYEQYF
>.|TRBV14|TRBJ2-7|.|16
TGTGCCAGCAGCCAAGATAGGGGTGCGCCGTCCTACGAGCAGTACTTC
CASSQDRGAPSYEQYF
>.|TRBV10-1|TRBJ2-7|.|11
TGCGCCAGCAGTGGCAGCGGCGAGCAGTACTTC
CASSGSGEQYF
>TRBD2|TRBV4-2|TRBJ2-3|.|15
TGTGCCAGCAGCCAAAGGAATAGCGGGACAGATACGCAGTATTTT
CASSQRNSGTDTQYF
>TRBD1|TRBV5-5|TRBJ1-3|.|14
TGTGCCAGCAGCCCGGGACAGCCTGGAAACACCATATATTTT
CASSPGQPGNTIYF
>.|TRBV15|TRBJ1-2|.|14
TGTGCCACCAGCAGAGATGAGGGTCTATATGGCTACACCTTC
CATSRDEGLYGYTF
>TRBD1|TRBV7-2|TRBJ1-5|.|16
TGTGCCAGCAGCAGAACCGGGACAGGGGGCAGGCAGCCCCAGCATTTT
CASSRTGTGGRQPQHF
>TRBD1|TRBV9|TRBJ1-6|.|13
TGTGCCAGCAACGGACAGGGGAGTTCACCCCTCCACTTT
CASNGQGSSPLHF
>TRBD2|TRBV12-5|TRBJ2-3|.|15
TGTGCTAGTGGCACTCCACTAGCGGGATTGAATACGCAGTATTTT
CASGTPLAGLNTQYF
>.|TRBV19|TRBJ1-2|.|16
TGTGCCAGTAGTATAGATATGGGGGCGGCTATCTATGGCTACACCTTC
CASSIDMGAAIYGYTF
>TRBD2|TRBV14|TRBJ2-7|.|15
TGTGCCAGCAGCGGACTAGCGGGAGTGGGACTCGAGCAGTACTTC
CASSGLAGVGLEQYF
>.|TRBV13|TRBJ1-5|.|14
TGTGCCAGCAGCTTGACGGGAGAAGGTGGGCCCCAGCATTTT
CASSLTGEGGPQHF
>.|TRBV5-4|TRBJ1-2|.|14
TGTGCCAGCAGCTTGGGACAGCCGTCCTATGGCTACACCTTC
CASSLGQPSYGYTF
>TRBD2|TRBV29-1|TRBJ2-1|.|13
TGCAGCGTTCCCCTGACTAGCAACGATGAGCAGTTCTTC
CSVPLTSNDEQFF